This TCR beta chain was recovered during a study of T cell responses to AZD1222 COVID-19 vaccine. CDR1 is MNHEY, CDR2 SMNVEV, per germline (reference sequence). This CDR3 spans 15 amino acids. With 5 bases clipped from V and 7 bases from J, the junction kept 7 bases outside the gene matches. Measured with immunoSEQ multiplex PCR; TCRdb has only the in-frame clones, and not every one. The sample lists roughly 120,000 clones; about 92% were seen once. Pooled together were second doses at about 4 or about 12 weeks. This rearrangement joins TRBV27 to TRBJ1-6, with 8 nucleotides matching TRBD1. The clonotype originates from an adult who received the AZD1222 COVID-19 vaccine. This specimen consisted of peripheral blood, obtained 28 days after the second AZD1222 dose. The chain's CDR3 is CASSAGQGTNSPLHF. The CDR3 bases are TGTGCCAGCAGTGCCGGACAGGGTACGAATTCACCCCTCCACTTT.